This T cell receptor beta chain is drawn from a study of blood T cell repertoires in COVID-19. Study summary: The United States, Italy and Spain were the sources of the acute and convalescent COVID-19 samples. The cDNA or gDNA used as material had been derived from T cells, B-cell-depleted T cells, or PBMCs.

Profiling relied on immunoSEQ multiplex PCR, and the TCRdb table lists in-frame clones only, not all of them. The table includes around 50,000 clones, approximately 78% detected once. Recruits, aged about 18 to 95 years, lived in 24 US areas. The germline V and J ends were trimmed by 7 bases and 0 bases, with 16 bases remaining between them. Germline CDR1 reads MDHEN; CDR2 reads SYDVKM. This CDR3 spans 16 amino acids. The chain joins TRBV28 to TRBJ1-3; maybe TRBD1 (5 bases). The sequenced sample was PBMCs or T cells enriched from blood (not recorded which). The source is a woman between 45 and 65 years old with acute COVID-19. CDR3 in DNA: TGTGCCAGCAATCCTGGGGCAGGATTCTCTGGAAACACCATATATTTT. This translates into CASNPGAGFSGNTIYF.